This is a list of T cell receptor beta chains from one sample in a study of T cells in Graves' hyperthyroidism and ophthalmopathy. TCRdb passed the multiplex PCR reads through MiXCR, listing each CDR3 protein once. There are about 290,000 distinct CDR3 sequences in the sample; roughly 15% occur only once, and approximately 7.8% lies in the top ten. The sequenced sample was blood. The receptors were sampled from a woman aged 25 to 39 with Graves' hyperthyroidism that later progressed to Graves' ophthalmopathy. Each CDR3 is given without its conserved first and last residue. The order of the fields is V gene, CDR3 protein.

TRBV7-2,ASSLGRWETQY
TRBV7-2,ASSLLGLAGDEQF
TRBV6-5,ASSYSNFHGYT
TRBV6-1,ASSSLTGRYEQY
TRBV2,ASSPDTDTQY
TRBV9,ASSEGGQSNQPQH
TRBV6-1,ASSEVRGDTQY
TRBV11-2,ASTKFRDRGPYEQY
TRBV27,ASSLSIREAAKEQY
TRBV15,ATSRNRDGLNYGYT
TRBV6-1,ASGSGRAAYEQY
TRBV5-4,ASRDFDWTGYT
TRBV7-3,ASSLRGNSGNTIY
TRBV11-2,ASSSRLAGDEQF
TRBV6-2/TRBV6-3,ASSSSGGLETQY
TRBV10-3,AIRGTSGRRYEQY
TRBV7-2,ASNPDEYHTEAF
TRBV4-3,ASSQSRGNTEAF
TRBV28,ASTQRTEQY
TRBV11-2,ASSSGLAGLLSTDTQY
TRBV6-1,ASKTLAKNIQY
TRBV9,ASSVDRDQTQY
TRBV28,AATGASPPHGYT
TRBV27,ASSLGQGRAF
TRBV12-3/TRBV12-4,ASRPGQKYEQY
TRBV10-1,ASSYLFGTRKTGANVLT
TRBV13,ASSSPGTGPYEQY
TRBV28,ASSLVLNTILY
TRBV4-3,ASSQSGGLAGTELGTDTQY
TRBV7-2,ASSLRGRDNSPLH
TRBV5-1,ASSPQDYGELF
TRBV28,ASGDTVRETQY
TRBV4-3,ASSQDGQGGETQY
TRBV5-6,ASSLGGSHNYGYT
TRBV5-1,ASSPYLGVRDYEQY
TRBV27,ASSLSGTGVTEAF
TRBV3-1,ASSQVNTGELF
TRBV7-2,ASSPQQPQETQY
TRBV18,ASSRAGNTGELF
TRBV12-3/TRBV12-4,ASSPPNYYEQY
TRBV11-2,ASSYLPGVSYNEQF
TRBV19,ASSSGRRPNQPQH
TRBV19,ASSHRDGKNTEAF
TRBV30,AWGDGTNGNSPLH
TRBV10-3,AIRGVKEQF
TRBV9,ASSAGLAGSDYEQY
TRBV6-2/TRBV6-3,ASSEQETQY
TRBV28,ASRPTVLSNQPQH
TRBV7-9,ASSLTYNEQF
TRBV24-1,ATSDFLRGRESSTDTQY
TRBV12-3/TRBV12-4,ASSWGNPTEAF
TRBV28,ASKSGAKNIQY
TRBV6-1,ASLDRLSSNYGYT
TRBV7-2,ASSPTSGGRNEQF